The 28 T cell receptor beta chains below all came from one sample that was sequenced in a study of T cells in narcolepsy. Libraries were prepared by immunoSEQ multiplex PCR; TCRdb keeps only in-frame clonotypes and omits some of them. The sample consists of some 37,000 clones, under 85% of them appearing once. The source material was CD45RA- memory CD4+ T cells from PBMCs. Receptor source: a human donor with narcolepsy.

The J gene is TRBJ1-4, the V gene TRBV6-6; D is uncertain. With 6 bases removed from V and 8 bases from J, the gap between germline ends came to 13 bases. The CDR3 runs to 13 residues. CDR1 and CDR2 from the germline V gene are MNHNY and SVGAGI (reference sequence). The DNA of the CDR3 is TGTGCCAGCAGGGCAACGGGCGGCGAAAAACTGTTTTTT. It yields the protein CASRATGGEKLFF.

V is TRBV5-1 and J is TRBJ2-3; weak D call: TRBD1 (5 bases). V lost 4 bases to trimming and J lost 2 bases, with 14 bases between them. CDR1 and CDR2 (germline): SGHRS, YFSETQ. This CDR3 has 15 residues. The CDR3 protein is CASSRDSLPTDTQYF. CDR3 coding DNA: TGCGCCAGCAGCAGAGACAGCCTCCCCACAGATACGCAGTATTTT.

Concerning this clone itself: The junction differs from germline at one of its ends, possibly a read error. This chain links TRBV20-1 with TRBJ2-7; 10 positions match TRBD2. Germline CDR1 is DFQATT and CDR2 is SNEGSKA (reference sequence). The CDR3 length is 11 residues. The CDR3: CSAFNEGLAHF. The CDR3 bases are TGCAGTGCTTTTAACGAGGGACTAGCGCACTTC.

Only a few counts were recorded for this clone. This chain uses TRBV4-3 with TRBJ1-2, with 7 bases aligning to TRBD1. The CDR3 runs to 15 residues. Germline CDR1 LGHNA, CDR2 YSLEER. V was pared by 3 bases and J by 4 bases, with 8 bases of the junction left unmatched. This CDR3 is CASSQLAGQVYGYTF. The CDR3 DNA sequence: TGCGCCAGCAGCCAGCTGGCTGGACAGGTCTATGGCTACACCTTC.

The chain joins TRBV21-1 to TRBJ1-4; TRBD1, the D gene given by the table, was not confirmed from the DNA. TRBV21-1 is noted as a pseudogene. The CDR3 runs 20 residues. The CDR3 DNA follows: TGTGCCAGCAGCAAAGAGGAAGACAGGGCATCAGAATTAGGTGTGGAAAAACTGTTTTTT. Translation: CASSKEEDRASELGVEKLFF.

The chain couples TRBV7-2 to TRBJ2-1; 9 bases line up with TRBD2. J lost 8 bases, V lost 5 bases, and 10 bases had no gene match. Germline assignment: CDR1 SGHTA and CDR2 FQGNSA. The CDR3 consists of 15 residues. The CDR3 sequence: CASSPRRGGRDEQFF. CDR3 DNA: TGTGCCAGCAGCCCTCGGCGGGGGGGCCGTGATGAGCAGTTCTTC.

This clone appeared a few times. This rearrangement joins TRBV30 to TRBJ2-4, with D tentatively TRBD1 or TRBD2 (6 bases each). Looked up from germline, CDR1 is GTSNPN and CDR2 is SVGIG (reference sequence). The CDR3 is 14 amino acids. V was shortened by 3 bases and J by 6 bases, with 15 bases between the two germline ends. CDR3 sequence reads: CAWSPGAFGNIQYF. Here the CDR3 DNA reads TGTGCCTGGAGCCCGGGGGCTTTCGGAAACATTCAGTACTTC. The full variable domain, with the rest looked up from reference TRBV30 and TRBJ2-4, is SQTIHQWPATLVQPVGSPLSLECTVEGTSNPNLYWYRQAAGRGLQLLFYSVGIGQISSEVPQNLSASRPQDRQFILSSKKLLLSDSGFYLCAWSPGAFGNIQYFGAGTRLSVL.

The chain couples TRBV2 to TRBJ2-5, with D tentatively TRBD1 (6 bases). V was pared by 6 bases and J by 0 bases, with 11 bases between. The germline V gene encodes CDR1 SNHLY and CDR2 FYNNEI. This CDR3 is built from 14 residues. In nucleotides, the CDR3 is TGTGCCAGCAGCTTAAACAGGGACCAAGAGACCCAGTACTTC. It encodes CASSLNRDQETQYF.

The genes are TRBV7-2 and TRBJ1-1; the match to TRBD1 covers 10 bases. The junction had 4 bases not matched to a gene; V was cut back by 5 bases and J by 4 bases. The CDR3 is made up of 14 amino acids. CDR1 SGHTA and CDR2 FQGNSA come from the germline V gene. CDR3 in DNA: TGTGCCAGCAGCCCCGGGACAGGGGCCACTGAAGCTTTCTTT. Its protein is CASSPGTGATEAFF.

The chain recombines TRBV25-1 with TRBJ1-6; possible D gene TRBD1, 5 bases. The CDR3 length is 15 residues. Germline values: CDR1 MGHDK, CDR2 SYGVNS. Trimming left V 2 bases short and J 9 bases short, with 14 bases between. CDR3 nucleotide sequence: TGTGCCAGCAGTGAAGGACCAGGGTCAGGTTCACCCCTCCACTTT. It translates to CASSEGPGSGSPLHF.

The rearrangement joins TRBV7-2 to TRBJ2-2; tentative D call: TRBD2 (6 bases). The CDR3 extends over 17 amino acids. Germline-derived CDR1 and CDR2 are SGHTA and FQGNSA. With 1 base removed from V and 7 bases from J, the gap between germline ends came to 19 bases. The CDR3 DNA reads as TGTGCCAGCAGCTTAGGAAGAAGCAGGGAGGTGGTCGGGGAGCTGTTTTTT. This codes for CASSLGRSREVVGELFF.

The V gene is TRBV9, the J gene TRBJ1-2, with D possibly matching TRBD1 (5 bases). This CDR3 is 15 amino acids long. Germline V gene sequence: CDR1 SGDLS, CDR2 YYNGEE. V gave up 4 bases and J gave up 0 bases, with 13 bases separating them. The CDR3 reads CASSPGGNSNYGYTF. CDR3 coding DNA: TGTGCCAGCAGCCCCGGGGGGAACTCTAACTATGGCTACACCTTC.

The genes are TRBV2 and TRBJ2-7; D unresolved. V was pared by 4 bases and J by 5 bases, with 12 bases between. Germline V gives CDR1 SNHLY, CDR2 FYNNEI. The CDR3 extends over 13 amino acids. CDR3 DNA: TGTGCCAGCAGTGGGGGATTTCACGACGAGCAGTACTTC. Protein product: CASSGGFHDEQYF.

The CDR3 DNA reads as TGCAGTCGGTCGGGGAGCAATGAGCAGTTCTTC. This encodes CSRSGSNEQFF. The chain recombines TRBV20-1 with TRBJ2-1, with D perhaps TRBD2 (5 bases). This CDR3 spans 11 amino acids. V was trimmed by 8 bases and J by 6 bases, leaving 11 bases between them. Germline loops: CDR1 DFQATT, CDR2 SNEGSKA (reference sequence).

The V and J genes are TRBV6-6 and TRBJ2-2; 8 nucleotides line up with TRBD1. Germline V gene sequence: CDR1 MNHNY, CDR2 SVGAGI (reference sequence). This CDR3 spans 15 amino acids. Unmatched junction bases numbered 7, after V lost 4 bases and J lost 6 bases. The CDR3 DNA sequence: TGTGCCAGCAGTTCCGGACAGGGAAACTCCGGGGAGCTGTTTTTT. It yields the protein CASSSGQGNSGELFF.

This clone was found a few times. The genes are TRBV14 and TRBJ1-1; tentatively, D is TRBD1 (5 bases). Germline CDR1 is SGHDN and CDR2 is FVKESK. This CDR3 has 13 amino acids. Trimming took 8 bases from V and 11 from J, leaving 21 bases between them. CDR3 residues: CASSLDTVSVAFF. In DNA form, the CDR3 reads TGTGCCAGCTCCCTGGACACGGTGTCCGTTGCTTTCTTT.

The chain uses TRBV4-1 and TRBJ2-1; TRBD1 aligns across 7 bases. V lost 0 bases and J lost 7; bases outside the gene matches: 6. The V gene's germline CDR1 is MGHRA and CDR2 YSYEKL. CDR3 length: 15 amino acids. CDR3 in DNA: TGCGCCAGCAGCCAAGAAGGGGGCGCAGGGAATGAGCAGTTCTTC. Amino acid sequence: CASSQEGGAGNEQFF.

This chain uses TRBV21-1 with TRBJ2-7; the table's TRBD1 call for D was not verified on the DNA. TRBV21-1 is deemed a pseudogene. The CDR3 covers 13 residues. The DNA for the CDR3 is TGTGCCAGCAGCCTCGGAGGGGGCGACGAGCAGTACTTC. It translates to CASSLGGGDEQYF.

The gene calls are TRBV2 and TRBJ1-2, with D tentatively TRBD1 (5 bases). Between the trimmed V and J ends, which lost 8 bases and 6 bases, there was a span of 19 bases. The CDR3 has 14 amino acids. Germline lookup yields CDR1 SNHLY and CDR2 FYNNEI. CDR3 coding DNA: TGTGCCAGCTCACCGGCGAGGGGAGGGAATGGCTACACCTTC. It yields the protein CASSPARGGNGYTF.

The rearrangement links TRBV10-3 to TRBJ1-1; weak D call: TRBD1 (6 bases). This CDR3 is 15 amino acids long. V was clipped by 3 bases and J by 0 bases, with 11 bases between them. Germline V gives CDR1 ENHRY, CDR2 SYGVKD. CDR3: CAISEGQSMNTEAFF. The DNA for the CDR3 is TGTGCCATCAGTGAAGGACAGAGCATGAACACTGAAGCTTTCTTT.

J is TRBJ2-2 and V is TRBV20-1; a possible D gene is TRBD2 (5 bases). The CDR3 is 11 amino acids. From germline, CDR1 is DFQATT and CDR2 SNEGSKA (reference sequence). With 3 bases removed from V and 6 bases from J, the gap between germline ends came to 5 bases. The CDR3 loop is CSARGAGELFF. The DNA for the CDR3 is TGCAGTGCTAGGGGAGCCGGGGAGCTGTTTTTT.

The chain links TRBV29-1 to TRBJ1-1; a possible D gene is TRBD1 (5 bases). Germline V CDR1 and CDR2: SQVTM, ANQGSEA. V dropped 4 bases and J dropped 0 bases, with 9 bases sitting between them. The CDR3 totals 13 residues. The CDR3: CSVVRGLNTEAFF. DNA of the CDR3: TGCAGCGTTGTTCGGGGACTGAACACTGAAGCTTTCTTT.

CDR3 amino acids: CASRLTGVAKNIQYF. The DNA of the CDR3 is TGTGCCAGCAGGCTGACAGGCGTAGCCAAAAACATTCAGTACTTC. V and J are TRBV19 and TRBJ2-4, with D perhaps TRBD1 (6 bases). From germline, CDR1 is LNHDA and CDR2 SQIVND (reference sequence). Trimming shortened V by 9 bases and J by 0 bases, and 15 bases separated the two germline ends. The CDR3 is 15 amino acids.

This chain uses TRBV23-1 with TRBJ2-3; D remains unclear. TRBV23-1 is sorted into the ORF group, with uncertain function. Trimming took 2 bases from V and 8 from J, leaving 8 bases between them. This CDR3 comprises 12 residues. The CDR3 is CASSQVWPTQYF. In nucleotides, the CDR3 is TGCGCCAGCAGTCAAGTTTGGCCTACGCAGTATTTT.

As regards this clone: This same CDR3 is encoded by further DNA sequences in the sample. The chain's CDR3 is CASSYSRPSSGNTIYF. CDR3 DNA: TGTGCCAGCAGTTACTCGCGCCCGAGCTCTGGAAACACCATATATTTT. The chain joins TRBV6-5 to TRBJ1-3, with no clear D. The V end was cut by 0 bases, the J end by 0 bases, with 9 bases between. The CDR3 runs to 16 residues. The V gene's germline CDR1 is MNHEY and CDR2 SVGAGI.

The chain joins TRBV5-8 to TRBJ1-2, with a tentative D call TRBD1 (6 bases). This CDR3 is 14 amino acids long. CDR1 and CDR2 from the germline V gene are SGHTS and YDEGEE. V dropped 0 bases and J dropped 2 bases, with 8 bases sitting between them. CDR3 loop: CASSLADRNYGYTF. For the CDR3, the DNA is TGTGCCAGCAGCTTGGCCGACAGGAACTATGGCTACACCTTC.

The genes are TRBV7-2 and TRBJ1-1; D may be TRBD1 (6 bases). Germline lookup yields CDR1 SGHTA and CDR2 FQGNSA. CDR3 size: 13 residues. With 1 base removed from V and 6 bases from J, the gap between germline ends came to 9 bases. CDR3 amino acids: CASSLVGGAEAFF. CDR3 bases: TGTGCCAGCAGCTTAGTGGGGGGCGCTGAAGCTTTCTTT.

CDR3 sequence reads: CASGGQPENYGYTF. In DNA, the CDR3 is TGTGCCAGCGGGGGACAGCCAGAGAACTATGGCTACACCTTC. The rearrangement links TRBV28 to TRBJ1-2, with TRBD1 matching 7 bases. CDR3 size: 14 residues. Germline CDR1 and CDR2: MDHEN and SYDVKM. V lost 8 bases, J lost 2 bases, and 8 bases stayed unmatched.